This T cell receptor (beta chain) is drawn from a study of shared clonotypes between healthy human individuals. The table came from immunoSEQ multiplex PCR; TCRdb's copy has only in-frame clones and leaves some out. In the table there are about 490,000 clones, 60% to 85% of which are singletons. V dropped 0 bases and J dropped 4; count of bases not matched to a gene: 12. The CDR3 contains 18 residues. CDR1 WSHSY and CDR2 SAAADI come from the germline V gene. This sequence joins TRBV10-2 and TRBJ2-3; TRBD1 aligns across 8 bases. This receptor was identified in a woman aged 40 to 50 in good health. Some clones in this sample may be carry-over from other donors' samples. Specimen: PBMCs. The CDR3 bases are TGCGCCAGCAGTGAGTCAGGAACCGGGACAGGCGCACCAGATACGCAGTATTTT. The encoded protein is CASSESGTGTGAPDTQYF.